These T cell receptor beta chains were read from a single sample in a study of chemoradiotherapy in HPV16-positive cancers. Here immunoSEQ multiplex PCR was the method, and the copy in TCRdb shows in-frame clones only, minus some. In the table there are 30,000 to 35,000 clones, 89% of which are singletons. The source material was blood, sampled from a patient who underwent chemoradiotherapy. All receptors come from a human donor with HPV-associated anogenital cancer. CDR3s include the opening cysteine and the closing phenylalanine or tryptophan. D genes are given only for firm matches. Rows give clone size only sometimes, using once, few, many, or a class for an expanded clone.

D: TRBD1; J: TRBJ1-4; size: .; V: TRBV19; DNA: TGTGCCAGTAGCATCGACAGGGGTGGTGAAAAACTGTTTTTT; CDR3: CASSIDRGGEKLFF
D: .; J: TRBJ1-1; size: .; V: TRBV30; DNA: TGTGCCTGGAGTGTACTCGGAGACACTGAAGCTTTCTTT; CDR3: CAWSVLGDTEAFF
D: .; J: TRBJ1-1; size: .; V: TRBV7-2; DNA: TGTGCCAGCAGCTTTACAGCGGGGTTTAACACTGAAGCTTTCTTT; CDR3: CASSFTAGFNTEAFF
D: .; J: TRBJ2-1; size: once; V: TRBV19; DNA: TGTGCCAGTACCATCGCCGGCGGTTACAATGAGCAGTTCTTC; CDR3: CASTIAGGYNEQFF
D: .; J: TRBJ2-7; size: .; V: TRBV11-3; DNA: TGTGCCAGCAGCTTAGATCATTACTACGAGCAGTACTTC; CDR3: CASSLDHYYEQYF
D: TRBD2; J: TRBJ2-1; size: .; V: TRBV2; DNA: TGTGCCAGCACTAGGGCTAGCGGGACCAATGAGCAGTTCTTC; CDR3: CASTRASGTNEQFF
D: .; J: TRBJ1-2; size: .; V: TRBV30; DNA: TGTGCCTGGAGTGTGAAGGGAGTGGGAGGTGGCTATGGCTACACCTTC; CDR3: CAWSVKGVGGGYGYTF
D: .; J: TRBJ1-5; size: .; V: TRBV7-6; DNA: TGTGCCAGCAGCTTACGGGGTTGGGATCAGCCCCAGCATTTT; CDR3: CASSLRGWDQPQHF
D: .; J: TRBJ2-7; size: .; V: TRBV5-4; DNA: TGTGCCAGCAGAAACCGGGGCTCCTACGAGCAGTACTTC; CDR3: CASRNRGSYEQYF
D: .; J: TRBJ1-1; size: .; V: TRBV4-3; DNA: TGCGCCAGCAGCCAAGAATACCCCGGGAACACTGAAGCTTTCTTT; CDR3: CASSQEYPGNTEAFF
D: .; J: TRBJ1-5; size: .; V: TRBV7-9; DNA: TGTGCCAGCAGCCCCGGTGGGCAATTGAATCAGCCCCAGCATTTT; CDR3: CASSPGGQLNQPQHF
D: .; J: TRBJ1-2; size: .; V: TRBV5-1; DNA: TGCGCCAGCAGCTTGGACAGAGCTAACTATGGCTACACCTTC; CDR3: CASSLDRANYGYTF
D: .; J: TRBJ1-2; size: once; V: TRBV29-1; DNA: TGCAGCGTTGAACCACGGTACTATGGCTACACCTTC; CDR3: CSVEPRYYGYTF
D: .; J: TRBJ2-1; size: .; V: TRBV9; DNA: TGTGCCAGCAGCGCGGGGTGGAGCGTAAGGGGGGCTGATGAGCAGTTCTTC; CDR3: CASSAGWSVRGADEQFF
D: TRBD1; J: TRBJ2-7; size: .; V: TRBV5-6; DNA: TGTGCCAGCAGCTTTCCCTTTGGGGGGACAGGGGAATACGAGCAGTACTTC; CDR3: CASSFPFGGTGEYEQYF
D: TRBD2; J: TRBJ2-1; size: .; V: TRBV7-2; DNA: TGTGCCAGCAGCTCCGCGGGGGGGTCCTACAATGAGCAGTTCTTC; CDR3: CASSSAGGSYNEQFF
D: .; J: TRBJ2-2; size: .; V: TRBV5-6; DNA: TGTGCCAGCAGCTCCCACACCGGGGAGCTGTTTTTT; CDR3: CASSSHTGELFF
D: TRBD2; J: TRBJ2-5; size: .; V: TRBV18; DNA: TGTGCCAGCTCACTTTCGGGGGGGACCGAGACCCAGTACTTC; CDR3: CASSLSGGTETQYF
D: TRBD1; J: TRBJ2-3; size: .; V: TRBV6-4; DNA: TGTGCCAGCAGTTCCAGGGGGCCAGATACGCAGTATTTT; CDR3: CASSSRGPDTQYF
D: TRBD1; J: TRBJ1-5; size: .; V: TRBV18; DNA: TGTGCCAGCTCACAATCGACAGGGAGTAACAATCAGCCCCAGCATTTT; CDR3: CASSQSTGSNNQPQHF
D: .; J: TRBJ2-1; size: .; V: TRBV25-1; DNA: TGTGCCAGCAGTGACTCCAGGGAGATTTACAATGAGCAGTTCTTC; CDR3: CASSDSREIYNEQFF
D: .; J: TRBJ2-7; size: .; V: TRBV6-6; DNA: TGTGCCAGCAGTTACCGACCCGCAGGGACACCCAAGGAGTACTTC; CDR3: CASSYRPAGTPKEYF
D: .; J: TRBJ1-5; size: .; V: TRBV27; DNA: TGTGCCAGCAGTTTTCAGGCTAGCAATCAGCCCCAGCATTTT; CDR3: CASSFQASNQPQHF
D: .; J: TRBJ2-3; size: .; V: TRBV28; DNA: TGTGCCAGCAGTTTTGAGGAGGGAGGAAGAGATACGCAGTATTTT; CDR3: CASSFEEGGRDTQYF
D: .; J: TRBJ1-1; size: once; V: TRBV5-5; DNA: TGTGCCAGCAGCCGGGACTGGGATACTGAAGCTTTCTTT; CDR3: CASSRDWDTEAFF
D: .; J: TRBJ1-2; size: .; V: TRBV30; DNA: TGTGGCGTAGGAGCAGGATATGGCTACACCTTC; CDR3: CGVGAGYGYTF
D: .; J: TRBJ1-2; size: .; V: TRBV27; DNA: TGTGCCAGCAGTTCGGACAGTCATGGCTACACCTTC; CDR3: CASSSDSHGYTF
D: .; J: TRBJ2-7; size: .; V: TRBV6-6; DNA: TGTGCCAGCAGCTCTCCCTCTAGCGAGCAGTACTTC; CDR3: CASSSPSSEQYF
D: .; J: TRBJ1-3; size: .; V: TRBV12-5; DNA: TGTGCTAGTGGTTTGGTCGGGGGAAACACCATATATTTT; CDR3: CASGLVGGNTIYF
D: .; J: TRBJ1-5; size: .; V: TRBV18; DNA: TGTGCCAGCTCACCAGGGACTAGCAATCAGCCCCAGCATTTT; CDR3: CASSPGTSNQPQHF
D: .; J: TRBJ1-1; size: .; V: TRBV18; DNA: TGTGCCAGCTCACCACCAGTGAACACTGAAGCTTTCTTT; CDR3: CASSPPVNTEAFF
D: TRBD1; J: TRBJ1-1; size: .; V: TRBV9; DNA: TGTGCCAGCAGCGCGGGACAGGCCACTGAAGCTTTCTTT; CDR3: CASSAGQATEAFF
D: TRBD2; J: TRBJ2-1; size: .; V: TRBV6-1; DNA: TGTGCCAGCAGTGAAGTTGGAGGGAGGGCTTTTGATGAGCAGTTCTTC; CDR3: CASSEVGGRAFDEQFF
D: .; J: TRBJ1-4; size: few; V: TRBV19; DNA: TGTGCCAGTAGTATAATATTTGGTGAAAAACTGTTTTTT; CDR3: CASSIIFGEKLFF
D: TRBD1; J: TRBJ1-5; size: .; V: TRBV7-2; DNA: TGTGCCAGCAGCTTAGGGCAGGGGGTCGGTCAGCCCCAGCATTTT; CDR3: CASSLGQGVGQPQHF
D: TRBD2; J: TRBJ2-7; size: .; V: TRBV7-8; DNA: TGTGCCAGCAGCTTCGGACTAGCGGGGGGCTACGAGCAGTACTTC; CDR3: CASSFGLAGGYEQYF
D: .; J: TRBJ1-2; size: .; V: TRBV9; DNA: TGTGCCAGCAGCGTAGAGCCTGCCCGGGGGGACGGAAACTATGGCTACACCTTC; CDR3: CASSVEPARGDGNYGYTF
D: TRBD1; J: TRBJ1-5; size: .; V: TRBV10-3; DNA: TGTGCCATCAGTGAGCCGGGACAGGGGGCTGGTCAGCCCCAGCATTTT; CDR3: CAISEPGQGAGQPQHF
D: TRBD1; J: TRBJ2-5; size: .; V: TRBV4-2; DNA: TGTGCCAGCAGCCAAGGGATACAGGGGGAGACCCAGTACTTC; CDR3: CASSQGIQGETQYF
D: TRBD1; J: TRBJ1-4; size: once; V: TRBV7-2; DNA: TGTGCCAGCAGCTTGGGGCCGACAGGGTCTAATGAAAAACTGTTTTTT; CDR3: CASSLGPTGSNEKLFF
D: .; J: TRBJ1-2; size: .; V: TRBV19; DNA: TGTGCCAGTAGTATTTTGGGGAGTTTTGGGGGAGTTTCTGGCTACACCTTC; CDR3: CASSILGSFGGVSGYTF
D: TRBD1; J: TRBJ1-2; size: .; V: TRBV16; DNA: TGTGCCAGCAGCCATAGGGGACAGGGGAGCTATGGCTACACCTTC; CDR3: CASSHRGQGSYGYTF
D: .; J: TRBJ1-4; size: .; V: TRBV30; DNA: TGTGCCTGGAGTTTTGCGGGGGGAGATGAAAAACTGTTTTTT; CDR3: CAWSFAGGDEKLFF
D: .; J: TRBJ1-1; size: .; V: TRBV2; DNA: TGTGCCAGCAGTGAATTGGGGATCCCGAACACTGAAGCTTTCTTT; CDR3: CASSELGIPNTEAFF
D: .; J: TRBJ2-1; size: .; V: TRBV6-5; DNA: TGTGCCAGCACCCCCGTCCCCCGAGGGGAGCAGTTCTTC; CDR3: CASTPVPRGEQFF
D: .; J: TRBJ2-1; size: .; V: TRBV7-2; DNA: TGTGCCAGCAGCCCCCGGGACTCCTACAATGAGCAGTTCTTC; CDR3: CASSPRDSYNEQFF
D: .; J: TRBJ2-7; size: .; V: TRBV6-5; DNA: TGTGCCAGCATAGACTACGAGCAGTACTTC; CDR3: CASIDYEQYF